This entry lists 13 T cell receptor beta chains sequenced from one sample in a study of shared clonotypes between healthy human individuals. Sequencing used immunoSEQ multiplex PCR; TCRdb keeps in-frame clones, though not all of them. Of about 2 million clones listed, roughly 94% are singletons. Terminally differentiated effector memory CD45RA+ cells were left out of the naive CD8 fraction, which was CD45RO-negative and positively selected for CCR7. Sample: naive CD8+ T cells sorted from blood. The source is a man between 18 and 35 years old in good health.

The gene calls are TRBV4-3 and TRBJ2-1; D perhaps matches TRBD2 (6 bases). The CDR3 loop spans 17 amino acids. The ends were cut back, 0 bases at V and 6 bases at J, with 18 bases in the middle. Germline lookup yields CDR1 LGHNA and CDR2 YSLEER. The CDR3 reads CASSQDPTSTYSNEQFF. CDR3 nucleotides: TGCGCCAGCAGCCAAGATCCAACTAGCACCTACTCCAATGAGCAGTTCTTC.

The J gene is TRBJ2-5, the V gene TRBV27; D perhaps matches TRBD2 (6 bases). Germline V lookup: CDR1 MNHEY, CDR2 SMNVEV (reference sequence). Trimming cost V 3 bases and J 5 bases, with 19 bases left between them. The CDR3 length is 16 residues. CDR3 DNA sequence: TGTGCCAGCAGTTTGATCCCGGGACTTGGGGAGGAGACCCAGTACTTC. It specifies CASSLIPGLGEETQYF.

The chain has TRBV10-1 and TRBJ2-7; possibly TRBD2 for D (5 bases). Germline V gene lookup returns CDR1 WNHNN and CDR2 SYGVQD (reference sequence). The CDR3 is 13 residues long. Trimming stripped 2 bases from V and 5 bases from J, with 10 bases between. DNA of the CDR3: TGCGCCAGCAGTGAGAGAGGGTTCGACGAGCAGTACTTC. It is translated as CASSERGFDEQYF.

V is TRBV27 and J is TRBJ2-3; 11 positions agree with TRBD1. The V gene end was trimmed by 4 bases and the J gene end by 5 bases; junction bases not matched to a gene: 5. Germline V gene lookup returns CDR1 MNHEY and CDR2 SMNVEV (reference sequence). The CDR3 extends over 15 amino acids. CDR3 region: CASSWTGGGLDTQYF. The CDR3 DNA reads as TGTGCCAGCAGTTGGACAGGGGGCGGGTTAGATACGCAGTATTTT.

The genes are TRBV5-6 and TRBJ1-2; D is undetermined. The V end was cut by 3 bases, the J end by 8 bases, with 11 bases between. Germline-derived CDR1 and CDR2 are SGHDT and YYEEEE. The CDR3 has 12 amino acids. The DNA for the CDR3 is TGTGCCAGCAGCTACTATGTCTCGGGCTACACCTTC. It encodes CASSYYVSGYTF.

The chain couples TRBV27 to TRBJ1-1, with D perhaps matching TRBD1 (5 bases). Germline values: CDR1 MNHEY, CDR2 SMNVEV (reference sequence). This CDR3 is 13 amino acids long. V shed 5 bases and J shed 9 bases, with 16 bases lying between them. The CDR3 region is CASSPNTQGKAFF. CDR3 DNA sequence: TGTGCCAGCAGTCCGAACACTCAGGGTAAAGCTTTCTTT.

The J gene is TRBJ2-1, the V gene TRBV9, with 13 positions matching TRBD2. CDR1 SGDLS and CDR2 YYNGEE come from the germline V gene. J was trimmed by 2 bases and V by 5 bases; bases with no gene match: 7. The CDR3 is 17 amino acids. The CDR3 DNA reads TGTGCCAGCAGTTTTTATGGGACTAGCGGGGCCTACAATGAGCAGTTCTTC. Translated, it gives CASSFYGTSGAYNEQFF.

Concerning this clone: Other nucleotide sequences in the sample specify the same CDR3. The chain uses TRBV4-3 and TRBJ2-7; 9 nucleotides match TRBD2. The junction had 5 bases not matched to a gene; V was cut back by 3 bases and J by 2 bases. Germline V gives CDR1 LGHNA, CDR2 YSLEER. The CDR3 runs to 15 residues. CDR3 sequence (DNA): TGCGCCAGCAGCCAGGGGCTAGCGGGGACCTACGAGCAGTACTTC. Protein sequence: CASSQGLAGTYEQYF.

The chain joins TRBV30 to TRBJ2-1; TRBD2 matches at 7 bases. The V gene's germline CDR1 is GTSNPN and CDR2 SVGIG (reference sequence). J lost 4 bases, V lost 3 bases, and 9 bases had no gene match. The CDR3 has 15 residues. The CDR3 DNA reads TGTGCCTGGAGCATCGGAGCGGGGCTTTACAATGAGCAGTTCTTC. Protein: CAWSIGAGLYNEQFF.

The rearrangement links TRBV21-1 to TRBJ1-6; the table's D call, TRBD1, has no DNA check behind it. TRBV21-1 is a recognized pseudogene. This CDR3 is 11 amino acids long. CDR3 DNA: TGTGCCAGCAGGGGGCGTTCACCCCTCCACTTT. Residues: CASRGRSPLHF.

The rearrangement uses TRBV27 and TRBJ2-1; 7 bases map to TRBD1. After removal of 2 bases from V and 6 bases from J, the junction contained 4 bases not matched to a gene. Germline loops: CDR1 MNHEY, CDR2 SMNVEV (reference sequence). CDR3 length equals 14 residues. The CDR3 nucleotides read TGTGCCAGCAGTTTAGTCGGACAGGTCAATGAGCAGTTCTTC. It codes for CASSLVGQVNEQFF.

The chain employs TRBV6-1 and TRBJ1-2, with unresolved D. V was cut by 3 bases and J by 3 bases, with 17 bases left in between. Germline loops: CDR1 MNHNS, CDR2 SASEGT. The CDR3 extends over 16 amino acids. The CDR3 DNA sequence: TGTGCCAGCAGTGATCATGGCGAGGAGTACTACTATGGCTACACCTTC. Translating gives CASSDHGEEYYYGYTF.

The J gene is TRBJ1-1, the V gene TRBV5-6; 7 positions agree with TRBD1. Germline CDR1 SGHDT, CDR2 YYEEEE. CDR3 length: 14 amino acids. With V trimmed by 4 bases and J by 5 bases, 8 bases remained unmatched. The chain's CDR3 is CASSVRQGWTEAFF. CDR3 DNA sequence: TGTGCCAGCAGCGTAAGACAGGGATGGACTGAAGCTTTCTTT.